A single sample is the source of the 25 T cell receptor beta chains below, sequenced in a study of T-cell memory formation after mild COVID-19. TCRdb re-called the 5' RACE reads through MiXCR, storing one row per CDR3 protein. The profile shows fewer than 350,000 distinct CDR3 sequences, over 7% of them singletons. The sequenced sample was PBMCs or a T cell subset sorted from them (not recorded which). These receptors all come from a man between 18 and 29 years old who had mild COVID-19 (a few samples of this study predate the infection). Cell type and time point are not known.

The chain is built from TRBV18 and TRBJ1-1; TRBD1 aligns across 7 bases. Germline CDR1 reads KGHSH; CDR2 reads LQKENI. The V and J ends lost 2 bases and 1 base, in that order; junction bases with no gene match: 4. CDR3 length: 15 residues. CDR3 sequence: CASSPFGTENTEAFF. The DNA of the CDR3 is TGTGCCAGCTCACCATTCGGGACAGAGAACACTGAAGCTTTCTTT.

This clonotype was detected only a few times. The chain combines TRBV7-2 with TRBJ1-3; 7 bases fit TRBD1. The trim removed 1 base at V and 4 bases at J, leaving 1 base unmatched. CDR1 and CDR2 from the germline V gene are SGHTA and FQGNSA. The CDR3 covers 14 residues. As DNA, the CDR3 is TGTGCCAGCAGCTTAGTACAGGGGGGAAACACCATATATTTT. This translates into CASSLVQGGNTIYF.

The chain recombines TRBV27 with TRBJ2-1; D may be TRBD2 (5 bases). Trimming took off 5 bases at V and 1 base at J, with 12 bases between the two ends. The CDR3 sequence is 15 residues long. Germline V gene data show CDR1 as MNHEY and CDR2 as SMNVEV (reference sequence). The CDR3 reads CASSQADRSYNEQFF. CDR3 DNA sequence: TGTGCCAGCAGTCAAGCGGACCGTTCCTACAATGAGCAGTTCTTC.

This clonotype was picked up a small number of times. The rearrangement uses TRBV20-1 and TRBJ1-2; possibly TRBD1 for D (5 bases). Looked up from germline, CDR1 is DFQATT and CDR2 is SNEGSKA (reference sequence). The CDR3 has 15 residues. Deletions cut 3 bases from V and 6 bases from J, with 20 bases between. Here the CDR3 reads CSASVPGGKNDGYTF. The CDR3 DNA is TGCAGTGCTAGCGTCCCGGGGGGTAAGAACGATGGCTACACCTTC.

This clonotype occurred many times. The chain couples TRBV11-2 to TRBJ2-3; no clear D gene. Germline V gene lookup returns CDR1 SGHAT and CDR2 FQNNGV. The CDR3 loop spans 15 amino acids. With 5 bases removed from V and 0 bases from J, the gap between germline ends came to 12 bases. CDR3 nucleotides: TGTGCCAGCAGCCAGACCGGGCTGAGCACAGATACGCAGTATTTT. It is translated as CASSQTGLSTDTQYF.

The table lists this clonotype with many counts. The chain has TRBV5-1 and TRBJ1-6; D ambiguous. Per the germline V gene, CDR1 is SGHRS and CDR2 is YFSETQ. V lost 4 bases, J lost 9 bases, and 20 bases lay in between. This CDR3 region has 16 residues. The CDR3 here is CASSESIEVSSSPLHF. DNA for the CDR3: TGCGCCAGCAGCGAGAGTATCGAGGTCTCTAGTTCACCCCTCCACTTT.

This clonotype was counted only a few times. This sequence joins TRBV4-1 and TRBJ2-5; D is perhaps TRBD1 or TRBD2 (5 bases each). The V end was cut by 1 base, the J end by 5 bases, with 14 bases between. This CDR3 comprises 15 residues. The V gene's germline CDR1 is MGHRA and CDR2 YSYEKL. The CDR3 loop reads CASSQGTRDEETQYF. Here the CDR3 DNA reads TGCGCCAGCAGCCAAGGTACCCGGGACGAGGAGACCCAGTACTTC.

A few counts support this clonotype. CDR3 sequence (DNA): TGCGCCAGCAGCCAAGGACTAGAAAATACGCAGTATTTT. Encoded protein: CASSQGLENTQYF. The J gene is TRBJ2-3, the V gene TRBV4-1, with D perhaps TRBD2 (6 bases). Trimming left V 1 base short and J 7 bases short, with 9 bases between. Germline V CDR1 and CDR2: MGHRA, YSYEKL. This CDR3 is built from 13 residues.

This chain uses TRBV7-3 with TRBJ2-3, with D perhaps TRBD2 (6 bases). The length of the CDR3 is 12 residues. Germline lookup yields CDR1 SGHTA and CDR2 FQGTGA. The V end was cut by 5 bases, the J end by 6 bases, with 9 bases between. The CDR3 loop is CASSAGRDTQYF. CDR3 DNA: TGTGCCAGCAGCGCGGGAAGGGATACGCAGTATTTT.

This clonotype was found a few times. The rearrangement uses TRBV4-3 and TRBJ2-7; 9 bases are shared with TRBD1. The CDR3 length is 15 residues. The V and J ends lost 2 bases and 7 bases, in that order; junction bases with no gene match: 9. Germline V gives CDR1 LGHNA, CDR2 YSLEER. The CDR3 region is CASSQRGTGPREQYF. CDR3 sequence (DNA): TGCGCCAGCAGCCAAAGGGGGACAGGGCCCCGGGAGCAGTACTTC.

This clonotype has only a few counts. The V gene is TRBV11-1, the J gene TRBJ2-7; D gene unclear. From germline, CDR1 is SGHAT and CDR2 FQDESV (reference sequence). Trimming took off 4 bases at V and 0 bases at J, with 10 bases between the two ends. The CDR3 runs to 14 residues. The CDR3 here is CASSSAGFSYEQYF. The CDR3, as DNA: TGTGCCAGCAGCTCGGCAGGATTCTCCTACGAGCAGTACTTC. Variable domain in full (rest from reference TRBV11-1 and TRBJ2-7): EAEVAQSPRYKITEKSQAVAFWCDPISGHATLYWYRQILGQGPELLVQFQDESVVDDSQLPKDRFSAERLKGVDSTLKIQPAELGDSAMYLCASSSAGFSYEQYFGPGTRLTVT.

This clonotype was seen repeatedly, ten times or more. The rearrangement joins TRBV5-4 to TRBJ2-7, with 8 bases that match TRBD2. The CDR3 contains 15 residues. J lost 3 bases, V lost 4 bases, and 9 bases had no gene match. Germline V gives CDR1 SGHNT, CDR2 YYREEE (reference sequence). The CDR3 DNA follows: TGTGCCAGCAGCCGAGGTAGCGGGGCCGGCTACGAGCAGTACGTC. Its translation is CASSRGSGAGYEQYV.

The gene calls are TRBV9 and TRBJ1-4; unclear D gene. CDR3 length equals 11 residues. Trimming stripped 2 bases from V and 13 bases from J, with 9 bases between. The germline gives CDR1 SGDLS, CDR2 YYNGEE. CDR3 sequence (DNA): TGTGCCAGCAGCGTTGAGGGTAGACTGTTTTTT. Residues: CASSVEGRLFF.

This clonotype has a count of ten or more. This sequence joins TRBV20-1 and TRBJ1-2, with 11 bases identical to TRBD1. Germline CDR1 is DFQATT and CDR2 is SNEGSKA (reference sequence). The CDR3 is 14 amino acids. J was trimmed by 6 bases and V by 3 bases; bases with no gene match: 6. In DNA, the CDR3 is TGCAGTGCTAGTGCCGGACAGGGGGCGGATGGCTACACCTTC. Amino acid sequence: CSASAGQGADGYTF.

The CDR3 DNA follows: TGCGCCAGCAGCTTGGTGCCGGATTCGCACGAGCAGTACTTC. Its translation is CASSLVPDSHEQYF. The chain couples TRBV5-1 to TRBJ2-7; no firm D call. The germline V and J ends were trimmed by 0 bases and 5 bases, with 12 bases remaining between them. The CDR3 consists of 14 residues. Germline CDR1 is SGHRS and CDR2 is YFSETQ.

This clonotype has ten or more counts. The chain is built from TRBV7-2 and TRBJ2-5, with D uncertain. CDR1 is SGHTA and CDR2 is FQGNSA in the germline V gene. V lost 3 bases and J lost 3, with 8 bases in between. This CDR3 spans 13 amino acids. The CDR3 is CASSFYSEETQYF. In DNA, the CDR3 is TGTGCCAGCAGCTTCTACAGCGAAGAGACCCAGTACTTC.

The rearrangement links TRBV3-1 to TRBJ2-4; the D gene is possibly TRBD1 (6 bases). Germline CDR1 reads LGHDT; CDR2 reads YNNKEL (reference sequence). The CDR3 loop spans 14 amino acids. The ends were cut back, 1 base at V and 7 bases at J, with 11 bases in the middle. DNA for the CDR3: TGTGCCAGCAGCCAAGGTGTGGGGGCGAACATTCAGTACTTC. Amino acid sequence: CASSQGVGANIQYF. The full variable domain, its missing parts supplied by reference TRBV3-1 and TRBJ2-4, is DTAVSQTPKYLVTQMGNDKSIKCEQNLGHDTMYWYKQDSKKFLKIMFSYNNKELIINETVPNRFSPKSPDKAHLNLHINSLELGDSAVYFCASSQGVGANIQYFGAGTRLSVL.

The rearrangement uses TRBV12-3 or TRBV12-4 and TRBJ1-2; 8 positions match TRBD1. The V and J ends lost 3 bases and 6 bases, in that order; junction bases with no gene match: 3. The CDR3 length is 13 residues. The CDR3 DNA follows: TGTGCCAGCAGTTTTGGCAGGGGGCATGGCTACACCTTC. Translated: CASSFGRGHGYTF.

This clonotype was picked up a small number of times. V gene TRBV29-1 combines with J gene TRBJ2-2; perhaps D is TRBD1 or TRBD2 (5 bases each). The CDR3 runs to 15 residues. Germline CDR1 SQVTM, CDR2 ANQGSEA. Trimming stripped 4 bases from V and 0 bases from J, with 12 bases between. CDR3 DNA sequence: TGCAGCGTTGGTCTCGGGACCGCGAACACCGGGGAGCTGTTTTTT. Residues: CSVGLGTANTGELFF.

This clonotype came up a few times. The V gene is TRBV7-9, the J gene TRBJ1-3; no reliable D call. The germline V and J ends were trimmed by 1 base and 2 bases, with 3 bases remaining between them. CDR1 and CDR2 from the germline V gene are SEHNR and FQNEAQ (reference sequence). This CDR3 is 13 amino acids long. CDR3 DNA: TGTGCCAGCAGCTTAGAACCTGGAAACACCATATATTTT. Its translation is CASSLEPGNTIYF.

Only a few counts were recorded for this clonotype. CDR3 bases: TGTGCCAGCAGCTTAGTTGGGGCCGTCTCCCCCTACGAGCAGTACGTC. Its translation is CASSLVGAVSPYEQYV. This sequence joins TRBV7-9 and TRBJ2-7, with D possibly being TRBD1 (5 bases). The V gene's germline CDR1 is SEHNR and CDR2 FQNEAQ (reference sequence). The CDR3 loop spans 16 amino acids. Trimming pared 1 base from V and 2 bases from J, leaving 15 bases between.

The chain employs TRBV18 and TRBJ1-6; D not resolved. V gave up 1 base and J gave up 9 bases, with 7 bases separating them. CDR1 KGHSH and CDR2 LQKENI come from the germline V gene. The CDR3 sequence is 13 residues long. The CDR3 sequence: CASSPQGTSPLHF. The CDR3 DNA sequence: TGTGCCAGCTCACCACAAGGAACTTCACCCCTCCACTTT.

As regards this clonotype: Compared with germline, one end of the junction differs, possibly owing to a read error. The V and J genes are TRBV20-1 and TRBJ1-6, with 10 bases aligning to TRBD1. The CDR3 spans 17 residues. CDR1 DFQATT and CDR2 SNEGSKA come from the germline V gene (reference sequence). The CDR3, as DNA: TGCAGTGCTAGAGATGGGACAGGGGTCCGTTATAATTCAACCCTCCACTTT. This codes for CSARDGTGVRYNSTLHF.

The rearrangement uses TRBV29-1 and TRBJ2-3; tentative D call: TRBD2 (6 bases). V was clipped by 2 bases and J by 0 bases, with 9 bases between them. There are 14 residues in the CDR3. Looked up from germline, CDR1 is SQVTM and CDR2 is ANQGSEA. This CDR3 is CSVEMAGSTDTQYF. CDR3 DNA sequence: TGCAGCGTTGAAATGGCGGGGAGCACAGATACGCAGTATTTT.

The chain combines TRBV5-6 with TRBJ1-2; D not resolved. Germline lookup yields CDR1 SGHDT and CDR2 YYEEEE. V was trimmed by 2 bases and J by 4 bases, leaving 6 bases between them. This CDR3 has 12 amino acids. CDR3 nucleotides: TGTGCCAGCAGCTTCGGGGTCTATGGCTACACCTTC. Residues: CASSFGVYGYTF.